Listed below are T cell receptor beta chains from one sample, sequenced in a study of blood T cell repertoires in COVID-19. Assay used: immunoSEQ multiplex PCR; TCRdb lists only in-frame clones, some missing. The data show about 470,000 clones, roughly 90% seen once. Source material: PBMCs or T cells enriched from blood (not recorded which). The receptors were sampled from a young woman who had recovered from COVID-19. The CDR3 runs from the conserved cysteine through the conserved F or W. The order of the fields is V gene, J gene, clone size, D gene, CDR3 protein, CDR3 DNA. The D gene is left open where the match is weak. Rows give clone size only sometimes, using once, few, many, or a class for an expanded clone.

TRBV3-1/TRBV3-2	TRBJ2-1	NA	NA	CASSQDRQGEQFF	TGTGCCAGCAGCCAAGATAGGCAGGGTGAGCAGTTCTTC
TRBV13	TRBJ1-5	NA	NA	CASSLGNSNQPQHF	TGTGCCAGCAGCTTAGGCAATAGCAATCAGCCCCAGCATTTT
TRBV29-1	TRBJ2-3	NA	NA	CSARGLSTDTQYF	TGCAGCGCAAGGGGGTTAAGCACAGATACGCAGTATTTT
TRBV27	TRBJ1-1	few	NA	CASSFLGGADTEAFF	TGTGCCAGCAGTTTCCTAGGAGGGGCTGACACTGAAGCTTTCTTT
TRBV19	TRBJ2-3	once	NA	CASSIDLWRDSGATDTQYF	TGTGCCAGTAGTATAGATCTATGGAGGGATTCCGGGGCCACAGATACGCAGTATTTT
TRBV15	TRBJ1-3	NA	NA	CATSRGELEQGGNTIYF	TGTGCCACCAGCAGAGGAGAACTGGAACAGGGAGGAAACACCATATATTTT
TRBV13	TRBJ1-2	NA	NA	CASAVNSGFDIYGGYTF	TGTGCCAGCGCTGTCAACTCAGGGTTTGATATCTACGGAGGCTACACCTTC
TRBV2	TRBJ1-6	once	TRBD1	CASSLRDSYNSPLHF	TGTGCCAGCAGTCTCCGGGACAGCTATAATTCACCCCTCCACTTT
TRBV7-8	TRBJ2-1	few	TRBD2	CASSLQPALVPRGVF	TGTGCCAGCAGCCTCCAACCGGCCCTCGTACCTCGGGGGGTCTTC
TRBV2	TRBJ2-2	NA	TRBD1	CASSEGQKDTGELFF	TGTGCCAGCAGTGAGGGACAGAAAGACACCGGGGAGCTGTTTTTT
TRBV2	TRBJ2-5	NA	NA	CASSYGTLQETQYF	TGTGCCAGCAGTTACGGGACTCTTCAAGAGACCCAGTACTTC
TRBV2	TRBJ1-6	NA	TRBD1	CASSIRQGNSPLHF	TGTGCCAGCAGTATTCGACAGGGTAATTCACCCCTCCACTTT
TRBV2	TRBJ1-4	NA	NA	CASSELRGNEKLFF	TGTGCCAGCAGTGAGTTAAGAGGGAATGAAAAACTGTTTTTT
TRBV5-1	TRBJ1-2	once	TRBD1	CASSPGQSYGYTF	TGCGCCAGCAGCCCGGGACAGTCCTATGGCTACACCTTC
TRBV7-2	TRBJ1-2	NA	NA	CASSDTGSWGYTF	TGTGCCAGCAGCGACACAGGGTCTTGGGGCTACACCTTC
TRBV12-3/TRBV12-4	TRBJ2-4	NA	NA	CASSLGPGIQYF	TGTGCCAGCAGCCTAGGCCCGGGCATTCAGTACTTC
TRBV7-2	TRBJ2-7	NA	NA	CASSLARDSNYEQYF	TGTGCCAGCAGCTTAGCCCGGGACTCCAACTACGAGCAGTACTTC
TRBV4-1	TRBJ2-1	NA	TRBD2	CASSLRPPSGGEYNEQFF	TGCGCCAGCAGCCTAAGACCCCCCAGCGGGGGGGAATATAATGAGCAGTTCTTC
TRBV19	TRBJ1-6	NA	TRBD1	CASSLSGTGGSPLHF	TGTGCCAGTAGTCTCTCCGGGACAGGGGGGTCACCCCTCCACTTT
TRBV5-1	TRBJ1-6	NA	TRBD1	CANSPSRDRAYNSPLHF	TGCGCCAACAGCCCATCCCGGGACAGGGCGTATAATTCACCCCTCCACTTT
TRBV21-1	TRBJ1-1	NA	NA	CASRRQGGVTEAFF	TGTGCCAGCAGAAGACAGGGTGGCGTCACTGAAGCTTTCTTT
TRBV30	TRBJ2-3	NA	TRBD1	CAWSLRTGSTDTQYF	TGTGCCTGGAGTTTACGGACAGGGAGCACAGATACGCAGTATTTT
TRBV6-5	TRBJ2-1	NA	NA	CASSRGLSRPHEQFF	TGTGCCAGCAGTCGCGGACTCTCGCGGCCTCATGAGCAGTTCTTC
TRBV7-8	TRBJ2-3	NA	NA	CASSLYGGIAADTQYF	TGTGCCAGCAGCTTATATGGCGGGATAGCGGCAGATACGCAGTATTTT
TRBV3-1/TRBV3-2	TRBJ2-3	NA	TRBD2	CASSPSAGGTDTQYF	TGTGCCAGCAGCCCCTCCGCGGGGGGAACAGATACGCAGTATTTT
TRBV19	TRBJ1-1	NA	NA	CASSWGLMNTEAFF	TGTGCCAGTAGTTGGGGGCTCATGAACACTGAAGCTTTCTTT
TRBV7-9	TRBJ2-5	NA	NA	CASSAIFGTGETQYF	TGTGCCAGCAGCGCCATTTTTGGAACAGGAGAGACCCAGTACTTC
TRBV3-1/TRBV3-2	TRBJ2-3	NA	NA	CASSPRLEDTQYF	TGTGCCAGCAGCCCGCGACTTGAAGATACGCAGTATTTT
TRBV2	TRBJ2-2	NA	TRBD1	CASKLGTANTGELFF	TGTGCCAGCAAATTAGGGACAGCTAACACCGGGGAGCTGTTTTTT
TRBV11-3	TRBJ2-1	NA	NA	CASSSQGKQFF	TGTGCCAGCAGTTCCCAGGGGAAACAGTTCTTC
TRBV2	TRBJ1-3	NA	NA	CASSERVVRGNTIYF	TGTGCCAGCAGTGAACGGGTGGTGCGTGGAAACACCATATATTTT
TRBV29-1	TRBJ2-5	NA	TRBD1	CSVDPGGNQETQYF	TGCAGCGTTGACCCAGGGGGCAACCAAGAGACCCAGTACTTC
TRBV4-2	TRBJ1-3	NA	NA	CASSARNTIYF	TGTGCCAGCAGCGCGCGAAACACCATATATTTT
TRBV3-1/TRBV3-2	TRBJ2-7	NA	NA	CASSQDRYSYEQYF	TGTGCCAGCAGCCAAGACAGGTACTCCTACGAGCAGTACTTC
TRBV29-1	TRBJ2-2	NA	NA	CSVKQGGDGELFF	TGCAGCGTTAAGCAGGGTGGTGACGGGGAGCTGTTTTTT
TRBV5-5	TRBJ2-7	NA	TRBD1	CASSLGPPGQGNYEQYF	TGTGCCAGCAGCTTGGGGCCTCCGGGACAGGGTAACTACGAGCAGTACTTC
TRBV9	TRBJ1-1	NA	TRBD1	CASSVDGDSPEAFF	TGTGCCAGCAGCGTAGATGGGGACAGCCCTGAAGCTTTCTTT
TRBV7-2	TRBJ2-1	NA	NA	CASSLLADDNEQFF	TGTGCCAGCAGCTTATTAGCCGACGACAATGAGCAGTTCTTC
TRBV15	TRBJ2-5	NA	NA	CATSRVGQPTGETQYF	TGTGCCACCAGCAGAGTGGGCCAGCCGACCGGAGAGACCCAGTACTTC
TRBV5-6	TRBJ1-2	NA	TRBD1	CASSLLTGGYGYTF	TGTGCCAGCAGCTTGTTAACAGGGGGTTATGGCTACACCTTC
TRBV7-2	TRBJ1-2	NA	TRBD1	CASSSYRGGYGYTF	TGTGCCAGCAGCTCCTACAGGGGTGGCTATGGCTACACCTTC
TRBV3-1/TRBV3-2	TRBJ2-5	NA	TRBD2	CASSQTKRGYSETQYF	TGTGCCAGCAGCCAAACTAAGCGGGGGTATTCGGAGACCCAGTACTTC
TRBV5-5	TRBJ1-3	NA	TRBD1	CASSFPGTGGTIYF	TGTGCCAGCAGCTTTCCGGGGACAGGGGGGACCATATATTTT
TRBV30	TRBJ1-6	NA	NA	CAWSRVVNSPLHF	TGTGCCTGGAGCCGAGTCGTTAATTCACCCCTCCACTTT
TRBV6-5	TRBJ2-1	NA	TRBD1	CASSSPGTGDEQFF	TGTGCCAGCAGTTCTCCCGGGACAGGGGATGAGCAGTTCTTC
TRBV7-2	TRBJ2-7	NA	NA	CASSLVRGGNYEQYF	TGTGCCAGCAGCTTAGTAAGGGGGGGGAACTACGAGCAGTACTTC
TRBV6-5	TRBJ1-5	NA	TRBD1	CASSLIRDSDQPQHF	TGTGCCAGCAGTTTAATCCGGGACAGTGATCAGCCCCAGCATTTT
TRBV28	TRBJ2-5	NA	TRBD2	CASSHGGGAFETQYF	TGTGCCAGCAGTCACGGCGGGGGGGCCTTTGAGACCCAGTACTTC
TRBV11-2	TRBJ2-1	NA	NA	CASSLESDYNEQFF	TGTGCCAGCAGCCTTGAGTCCGATTACAATGAGCAGTTCTTC
TRBV3-1/TRBV3-2	TRBJ2-1	once	NA	CASSQGRKNEQFF	TGTGCCAGCAGCCAAGGGAGGAAGAATGAGCAGTTCTTC
TRBV5-5	TRBJ2-7	once	TRBD1	CASSLGDRVYEQYF	TGTGCCAGCAGCTTAGGGGACAGGGTGTACGAGCAGTACTTC
TRBV30	TRBJ1-1	NA	NA	CAWRIGPGAFF	TGTGCCTGGAGAATTGGCCCAGGGGCTTTCTTT
TRBV20-1	TRBJ1-5	NA	NA	CSASNADQPQHF	TGCAGTGCTAGTAACGCGGATCAGCCCCAGCATTTT
TRBV24-1	TRBJ2-1	NA	TRBD2	CATSAPGLANEQFF	TGTGCCACCAGTGCTCCGGGACTAGCAAACGAGCAGTTCTTC
TRBV18	TRBJ2-7	NA	TRBD2	CASSPIGLAGQEQYF	TGTGCCAGCTCACCGATCGGACTAGCGGGGCAAGAGCAGTACTTC
TRBV7-8	TRBJ1-5	NA	NA	CASSFGRGQPQHF	TGTGCCAGCAGCTTCGGTCGGGGACAGCCCCAGCATTTT
TRBV2	TRBJ1-5	NA	NA	CASSEELGGGWYSNQPQHF	TGTGCCAGCAGTGAAGAGTTGGGAGGGGGATGGTATAGCAATCAGCCCCAGCATTTT